This is a list of T cell receptor beta chains from one sample in a study of T cells after yellow fever vaccination. TCRdb reprocessed the 5' RACE reads via MiXCR and lists one record per CDR3 protein. The data hold 450,000 to 600,000 distinct CDR3 sequences, with less than 15% observed a single time. Sequencing was performed on PBMCs, taken on the day of the yellow fever booster vaccination. The receptors come from a man aged 30 to 45 who received the YFV17D yellow fever vaccine. CDR3s include the opening cysteine and the closing phenylalanine or tryptophan. Each record gives: V gene, D gene, clone size, J gene, CDR3 protein, CDR3 DNA. The D gene is left open where the match is weak. The listing skips clone size in some rows; elsewhere it reads once, few, many or a size class.

V: TRBV20-1
D: TRBD1
size: many
J: TRBJ1-1
CDR3: CSASSMTGKAFF
DNA: TGCAGTGCTAGTTCGATGACAGGGAAAGCTTTCTTT

V: TRBV7-3
D: TRBD2
size: many
J: TRBJ2-1
CDR3: CASSQLAGGGNEQFF
DNA: TGTGCCAGCAGCCAACTAGCGGGAGGCGGGAATGAGCAGTTCTTC

V: TRBV19
D: TRBD2
size: .
J: TRBJ2-7
CDR3: CASSTLAGDTYEQYF
DNA: TGTGCCAGTAGTACCCTGGCGGGAGATACTTACGAGCAGTACTTC

V: TRBV12-3/TRBV12-4
D: .
size: few
J: TRBJ2-1
CDR3: CASSFKGYNEQFF
DNA: TGTGCCAGCAGTTTTAAGGGCTACAATGAGCAGTTCTTC

V: TRBV11-2
D: .
size: few
J: TRBJ2-2
CDR3: CASSLVTRHTGELFF
DNA: TGTGCCAGCAGCTTAGTGACTAGGCACACCGGGGAGCTGTTTTTT

V: TRBV20-1
D: TRBD1
size: .
J: TRBJ1-4
CDR3: CSASPGQGFWGDEKLFF
DNA: TGCAGTGCTAGCCCGGGACAGGGGTTTTGGGGCGATGAAAAACTGTTTTTT

V: TRBV9
D: TRBD2
size: many
J: TRBJ2-1
CDR3: CASSVSGRSYNEQFF
DNA: TGTGCCAGCAGCGTTAGCGGGAGGTCCTACAATGAGCAGTTCTTC

V: TRBV27
D: TRBD2
size: .
J: TRBJ2-7
CDR3: CASSSAWTSAYEQYF
DNA: TGTGCCAGCAGTTCCGCCTGGACTAGCGCCTACGAGCAGTACTTC

V: TRBV5-1
D: .
size: few
J: TRBJ2-1
CDR3: CASSLDGQRDEQFF
DNA: TGCGCCAGCAGCTTGGATGGGCAACGGGATGAGCAGTTCTTC

V: TRBV9
D: .
size: many
J: TRBJ2-5
CDR3: CASSVTGQETQYF
DNA: TGTGCCAGCAGCGTTACAGGCCAAGAGACCCAGTACTTC

V: TRBV4-3
D: .
size: .
J: TRBJ1-5
CDR3: CASSQERVWSNQPQHF
DNA: TGCGCCAGCAGCCAAGAGAGAGTATGGAGCAATCAGCCCCAGCATTTT

V: TRBV21-1
D: .
size: .
J: TRBJ2-7
CDR3: CASSKPTGAYEQYF
DNA: TGTGCCAGCAGCAAACCGACAGGGGCCTACGAGCAGTACTTC

V: TRBV20-1
D: .
size: few
J: TRBJ2-3
CDR3: CSARDPRRDTQYF
DNA: TGCAGTGCTAGAGATCCAAGGAGGGATACGCAGTATTTT

V: TRBV5-1
D: TRBD2
size: many
J: TRBJ2-7
CDR3: CASSSRGLAGVGEQYF
DNA: TGCGCCAGCAGCTCCCGCGGGCTGGCGGGAGTGGGAGAGCAGTACTTC

V: TRBV20-1
D: .
size: many
J: TRBJ2-7
CDR3: CSATAARDTYEQYF
DNA: TGCAGTGCTACTGCGGCCCGAGATACCTACGAGCAGTACTTC

V: TRBV12-3/TRBV12-4
D: TRBD1
size: .
J: TRBJ1-2
CDR3: CASSLYRGNYGYTF
DNA: TGTGCCAGCAGTTTATACAGGGGAAACTATGGCTACACCTTC

V: TRBV7-2
D: .
size: .
J: TRBJ2-7
CDR3: CASTQGAEQYF
DNA: TGTGCCAGCACCCAGGGTGCCGAGCAGTACTTC

V: TRBV12-3/TRBV12-4
D: .
size: .
J: TRBJ2-1
CDR3: CASSSGGGAILVNEQFF
DNA: TGTGCCAGCAGTTCTGGGGGGGGGGCGATTTTGGTGAATGAGCAGTTCTTC

V: TRBV4-2
D: .
size: .
J: TRBJ2-2
CDR3: CASSLASGRTNTGELFF
DNA: TGTGCCAGCAGTCTAGCATCCGGGAGAACGAACACCGGGGAGCTGTTTTTT

V: TRBV19
D: .
size: .
J: TRBJ2-3
CDR3: CASLEADTQYF
DNA: TGTGCCAGTCTAGAAGCAGATACGCAGTATTTT

V: TRBV29-1
D: .
size: few
J: TRBJ1-1
CDR3: CSVDGGSTEAFF
DNA: TGCAGCGTTGATGGGGGCTCCACTGAAGCTTTCTTT

V: TRBV24-1
D: .
size: few
J: TRBJ2-7
CDR3: CATRNPGTEAYEQYF
DNA: TGTGCCACCAGAAATCCCGGGACTGAGGCCTACGAGCAGTACTTC

V: TRBV10-3
D: .
size: few
J: TRBJ2-7
CDR3: CAISNSNEQYF
DNA: TGTGCCATCAGCAATTCAAACGAGCAGTACTTC